The rows below give T cell receptor beta chains drawn from one sample of a study of blood T cells in healthy people across ages. In TCRdb, the 5' RACE reads were re-called with MiXCR into one record per CDR3 protein. The repertoire holds over 1,300,000 distinct CDR3 sequences, with around 59% as singletons. Sequenced material: blood. These TCRs come from a man aged 18 to 29 in good health. Each CDR3 is given with its conserved first and last residue. Each record gives: D gene, clone size, J gene, V gene, CDR3 protein, CDR3 DNA. A D gene is named only where the DNA matches it firmly. Part of the rows lack a size; the others show once, few, many or a class for expanded clones.

d_call: NA; clone_size: NA; j_call: TRBJ2-4; v_call: TRBV21-1; cdr3_aa: CASSKALLGSRARVNIQYF; cdr3_nt: TGTGCCAGCAGCAAAGCGCTTTTAGGTAGTAGGGCCAGGGTGAACATTCAGTACTTC
d_call: TRBD2; clone_size: NA; j_call: TRBJ2-3; v_call: TRBV27; cdr3_aa: CASGVVAGLPPDTQYF; cdr3_nt: TGTGCCAGCGGGGTGGTAGCGGGACTGCCTCCGGATACGCAGTATTTT
d_call: NA; clone_size: NA; j_call: TRBJ2-7; v_call: TRBV29-1; cdr3_aa: CSVEEPGHSYEQYF; cdr3_nt: TGCAGCGTTGAAGAGCCGGGACATTCCTACGAGCAGTACTTC
d_call: NA; clone_size: few; j_call: TRBJ1-2; v_call: TRBV29-1; cdr3_aa: CSVEPGLQGRLEGYTF; cdr3_nt: TGCAGCGTTGAACCCGGACTCCAGGGCAGGCTAGAGGGCTACACCTTC
d_call: TRBD2; clone_size: NA; j_call: TRBJ2-1; v_call: TRBV20-1; cdr3_aa: CSASKAGGYNEQFF; cdr3_nt: TGCAGTGCTAGCAAAGCGGGGGGGTACAATGAGCAGTTCTTT
d_call: NA; clone_size: NA; j_call: TRBJ1-2; v_call: TRBV12-3/TRBV12-4; cdr3_aa: CASTMNRDSRHYGYTF; cdr3_nt: TGTGCCAGCACTATGAATAGGGACTCCAGACACTATGGCTACACCTTC
d_call: TRBD1; clone_size: once; j_call: TRBJ2-7; v_call: TRBV27; cdr3_aa: CASSFFGTGSYEQYF; cdr3_nt: TGTGCCAGCAGTTTCTTCGGGACAGGGTCCTACGAGCAGTACTTC
d_call: NA; clone_size: NA; j_call: TRBJ2-1; v_call: TRBV6-2/TRBV6-3; cdr3_aa: CASTSTLYNEQFF; cdr3_nt: TGTGCCAGCACTTCGACACTCTACAATGAGCAGTTCTTC
d_call: NA; clone_size: NA; j_call: TRBJ2-1; v_call: TRBV11-2; cdr3_aa: CASSSWNNEQFF; cdr3_nt: TGTGCCAGCAGTTCGTGGAACAATGAGCAGTTCTTC
d_call: TRBD1; clone_size: once; j_call: TRBJ2-3; v_call: TRBV7-6; cdr3_aa: CASSPTGTGRILQYF; cdr3_nt: TGTGCCAGCAGCCCTACCGGGACAGGTCGGATCTTGCAGTATTTT
d_call: NA; clone_size: NA; j_call: TRBJ1-2; v_call: TRBV3-1; cdr3_aa: CASSQEVRQVDYGYTF; cdr3_nt: TGTGCCAGCAGCCAAGAGGTTCGACAGGTGGATTATGGCTACACCTTC
d_call: NA; clone_size: NA; j_call: TRBJ1-2; v_call: TRBV5-1; cdr3_aa: CASSLSEWDGYTF; cdr3_nt: TGCGCCAGCAGCTTGTCGGAGTGGGATGGCTACACCTTC
d_call: TRBD2; clone_size: few; j_call: TRBJ2-3; v_call: TRBV5-1; cdr3_aa: CASSLGVQRGLDTQYF; cdr3_nt: TGCGCCAGCAGCTTGGGAGTCCAGCGGGGGTTAGATACGCAGTATTTT
d_call: NA; clone_size: NA; j_call: TRBJ2-3; v_call: TRBV28; cdr3_aa: CASREWGQRGDTQYF; cdr3_nt: TGTGCCAGCAGAGAATGGGGACAACGGGGAGATACGCAGTATTTT
d_call: TRBD2; clone_size: NA; j_call: TRBJ2-7; v_call: TRBV6-2/TRBV6-3; cdr3_aa: CASSSLGTTSYEQYF; cdr3_nt: TGTGCCAGCAGTTCACTCGGGACTACCTCCTACGAGCAGTACTTC
d_call: TRBD1; clone_size: NA; j_call: TRBJ2-2; v_call: TRBV12-5; cdr3_aa: CASGLRQGAWPGELFF; cdr3_nt: TGTGCTAGTGGTTTGAGACAGGGGGCCTGGCCCGGGGAGCTGTTTTTT
d_call: NA; clone_size: NA; j_call: TRBJ2-1; v_call: TRBV5-1; cdr3_aa: CASSLGVARSYNEQFF; cdr3_nt: TGCGCCAGCAGCTTGGGCGTGGCCCGCTCCTACAATGAGCAGTTCTTC
d_call: TRBD2; clone_size: NA; j_call: TRBJ2-1; v_call: TRBV9; cdr3_aa: CASSVGSGRNGNEQFF; cdr3_nt: TGTGCCAGCAGCGTAGGAAGCGGGAGGAACGGCAATGAGCAGTTCTTC
d_call: TRBD2; clone_size: NA; j_call: TRBJ2-7; v_call: TRBV5-1; cdr3_aa: CASSLGTSGRAGKYEQYF; cdr3_nt: TGCGCCAGCAGTCTTGGGACTAGCGGGAGGGCCGGTAAATACGAGCAGTACTTC
d_call: NA; clone_size: NA; j_call: TRBJ2-7; v_call: TRBV12-5; cdr3_aa: CASGPLPGLSLPYEQYF; cdr3_nt: TGTGCTAGTGGTCCCCTCCCGGGACTTTCTCTCCCCTACGAGCAGTACTTC
d_call: NA; clone_size: NA; j_call: TRBJ1-1; v_call: TRBV2; cdr3_aa: CASMGSAAGTEAFF; cdr3_nt: TGTGCCAGCATGGGGTCCGCTGCGGGCACTGAAGCTTTCTTT
d_call: TRBD2; clone_size: NA; j_call: TRBJ2-1; v_call: TRBV6-1; cdr3_aa: CASSDRLASQFF; cdr3_nt: TGTGCCAGCAGTGACCGACTAGCTTCTCAGTTCTTC
d_call: NA; clone_size: NA; j_call: TRBJ1-2; v_call: TRBV5-1; cdr3_aa: CASSLAGTSFGDGYTF; cdr3_nt: TGCGCCAGCAGCTTGGCCGGGACCAGCTTTGGGGATGGCTACACCTTC
d_call: NA; clone_size: few; j_call: TRBJ2-1; v_call: TRBV3-1; cdr3_aa: CASRFAGTNNEQFF; cdr3_nt: TGTGCCAGCCGTTTTGCGGGAACGAACAATGAGCAGTTCTTC
d_call: NA; clone_size: NA; j_call: TRBJ2-5; v_call: TRBV3-1; cdr3_aa: CASSRTGETYF; cdr3_nt: TGTGCCAGCAGTCGAACGGGGGAAACGTACTTC
d_call: TRBD2; clone_size: NA; j_call: TRBJ2-1; v_call: TRBV4-3; cdr3_aa: CASSQEGRGVDEQFF; cdr3_nt: TGCGCCAGCAGCCAAGAGGGCCGGGGGGTCGATGAGCAGTTCTTC
d_call: NA; clone_size: NA; j_call: TRBJ2-5; v_call: TRBV10-3; cdr3_aa: CAITGGPGETQYF; cdr3_nt: TGTGCCATCACCGGGGGACCCGGGGAGACCCAGTACTTC
d_call: NA; clone_size: few; j_call: TRBJ2-4; v_call: TRBV20-1; cdr3_aa: CSAREGALAKNIQYF; cdr3_nt: TGCAGTGCTAGAGAGGGAGCCCTAGCCAAAAACATTCAGTACTTC
d_call: NA; clone_size: few; j_call: TRBJ2-5; v_call: TRBV29-1; cdr3_aa: CSVDTDFGETQYF; cdr3_nt: TGCAGCGTTGACACGGACTTTGGGGAGACCCAGTACTTC
d_call: NA; clone_size: NA; j_call: TRBJ2-3; v_call: TRBV20-1; cdr3_aa: CSAPLRRVTDTQYF; cdr3_nt: TGCAGTGCTCCCCTCCGCAGGGTCACAGATACGCAGTATTTT
d_call: TRBD1; clone_size: once; j_call: TRBJ2-7; v_call: TRBV4-2; cdr3_aa: CASSQDRGQGTYEQYF; cdr3_nt: TGTGCCAGCAGCCAAGATAGGGGACAGGGAACCTACGAGCAGTACTTC
d_call: NA; clone_size: NA; j_call: TRBJ1-2; v_call: TRBV9; cdr3_aa: CASSVVSTGLYGYTF; cdr3_nt: TGTGCCAGCAGCGTAGTTTCGACAGGACTCTATGGCTACACCTTC
d_call: NA; clone_size: NA; j_call: TRBJ2-2; v_call: TRBV7-2; cdr3_aa: CASRPEANTGELFF; cdr3_nt: TGTGCCAGCAGACCCGAAGCGAACACCGGGGAGCTGTTTTTT
d_call: TRBD1; clone_size: NA; j_call: TRBJ2-7; v_call: TRBV4-2; cdr3_aa: CASSLAGTGWNEQYF; cdr3_nt: TGTGCCAGCAGCTTGGCCGGGACAGGGTGGAACGAGCAGTACTTC
d_call: NA; clone_size: NA; j_call: TRBJ1-4; v_call: TRBV6-6; cdr3_aa: CASSYGRREKNEKLFF; cdr3_nt: TGTGCCAGCAGTTACGGCCGCCGGGAGAAGAATGAAAAACTGTTTTTT
d_call: TRBD1; clone_size: NA; j_call: TRBJ1-1; v_call: TRBV7-2; cdr3_aa: CASSIQQGAFTEAFF; cdr3_nt: TGTGCCAGCAGCATCCAACAGGGGGCTTTCACTGAAGCTTTCTTT
d_call: NA; clone_size: NA; j_call: TRBJ1-1; v_call: TRBV5-6; cdr3_aa: CASSSWGGGVASREAFF; cdr3_nt: TGTGCCAGCAGCTCATGGGGGGGGGGAGTCGCTAGTCGTGAAGCTTTCTTT
d_call: TRBD1; clone_size: NA; j_call: TRBJ2-3; v_call: TRBV24-1; cdr3_aa: CATSDWTGTDVTDTQYF; cdr3_nt: TGTGCCACCAGTGACTGGACCGGGACAGACGTTACAGATACGCAGTATTTT
d_call: NA; clone_size: NA; j_call: TRBJ2-4; v_call: TRBV4-3; cdr3_aa: CASSQGLGLAKNIQYF; cdr3_nt: TGCGCCAGCAGCCAAGGTTTGGGGCTAGCCAAAAACATTCAGTACTTC
d_call: TRBD1; clone_size: NA; j_call: TRBJ1-1; v_call: TRBV9; cdr3_aa: CASSLDRGNAEAFF; cdr3_nt: TGTGCCAGCAGCCTCGACAGGGGGAACGCTGAAGCTTTCTTT
d_call: NA; clone_size: NA; j_call: TRBJ2-2; v_call: TRBV27; cdr3_aa: CASSRPDTGELFF; cdr3_nt: TGTGCCAGCAGCCGCCCCGACACCGGGGAGCTGTTTTTT
d_call: NA; clone_size: few; j_call: TRBJ2-6; v_call: TRBV4-1; cdr3_aa: CASSQEEADSDVLTF; cdr3_nt: TGCGCCAGCAGCCAAGAGGAAGCAGACAGTGACGTCCTGACTTTC
d_call: TRBD1; clone_size: NA; j_call: TRBJ1-6; v_call: TRBV12-3/TRBV12-4; cdr3_aa: CANSRTGLNSPLHF; cdr3_nt: TGTGCCAACAGCCGGACAGGGCTTAATTCACCCCTCCACTTT
d_call: NA; clone_size: NA; j_call: TRBJ2-7; v_call: TRBV4-3; cdr3_aa: CASSQDLGFYEQYF; cdr3_nt: TGCGCCAGCAGCCAAGATTTGGGTTTCTACGAGCAGTACTTC
d_call: NA; clone_size: once; j_call: TRBJ2-3; v_call: TRBV5-4; cdr3_aa: CASSLVPRADTQYF; cdr3_nt: TGTGCCAGCAGCTTGGTCCCCAGGGCAGATACGCAGTATTTT
d_call: TRBD2; clone_size: NA; j_call: TRBJ2-1; v_call: TRBV7-6; cdr3_aa: CASSLESSGRDRFYNEQFF; cdr3_nt: TGTGCCAGCAGCTTAGAGTCTAGCGGGAGGGATAGGTTCTACAATGAGCAGTTCTTC
d_call: NA; clone_size: NA; j_call: TRBJ2-1; v_call: TRBV29-1; cdr3_aa: CSAAARDTDEQFF; cdr3_nt: TGCAGCGCGGCGGCGCGGGATACGGATGAGCAGTTCTTC
d_call: TRBD1; clone_size: NA; j_call: TRBJ1-2; v_call: TRBV4-2; cdr3_aa: CASSQLTGRNGYTF; cdr3_nt: TGTGCCAGCAGCCAGTTGACAGGGCGGAATGGCTACACCTTC
d_call: NA; clone_size: NA; j_call: TRBJ2-7; v_call: TRBV20-1; cdr3_aa: CSASGTSSTYEQYF; cdr3_nt: TGCAGTGCTAGTGGCACTAGCTCAACCTACGAGCAGTACTTC
d_call: TRBD1; clone_size: NA; j_call: TRBJ2-1; v_call: TRBV6-1; cdr3_aa: CASSEQQGAHNEQFF; cdr3_nt: TGTGCCAGCAGTGAACAACAGGGGGCCCACAATGAGCAGTTCTTC
d_call: NA; clone_size: NA; j_call: TRBJ2-1; v_call: TRBV6-2/TRBV6-3; cdr3_aa: CASSYSIFGENSGNEQFF; cdr3_nt: TGTGCCAGCAGTTACTCGATTTTTGGAGAGAACTCCGGCAATGAGCAGTTCTTC
d_call: TRBD1; clone_size: NA; j_call: TRBJ1-1; v_call: TRBV12-3/TRBV12-4; cdr3_aa: CASSPTGVGAFF; cdr3_nt: TGTGCCAGCAGCCCGACAGGGGTGGGGGCTTTCTTT
d_call: NA; clone_size: NA; j_call: TRBJ2-5; v_call: TRBV6-1; cdr3_aa: CASSEPGETQYF; cdr3_nt: TGTGCCAGCAGTGAACCCGGGGAGACCCAGTACTTC
d_call: NA; clone_size: once; j_call: TRBJ2-7; v_call: TRBV27; cdr3_aa: CASSPPSREQYF; cdr3_nt: TGTGCCAGCAGCCCCCCATCCCGCGAGCAGTACTTC
d_call: TRBD1; clone_size: NA; j_call: TRBJ2-5; v_call: TRBV4-2; cdr3_aa: CASSQHDREETQYF; cdr3_nt: TGTGCCAGCAGCCAACATGACAGGGAGGAGACCCAGTACTTC
d_call: TRBD1; clone_size: NA; j_call: TRBJ2-7; v_call: TRBV27; cdr3_aa: CASSLAGTAITYEQYF; cdr3_nt: TGTGCCAGCAGTTTAGCCGGGACAGCCATAACCTACGAGCAGTACTTC
d_call: NA; clone_size: NA; j_call: TRBJ2-5; v_call: TRBV14; cdr3_aa: CASSQSGLSGQVQETQYF; cdr3_nt: TGTGCCAGCAGCCAATCGGGGCTTTCCGGGCAGGTCCAAGAGACCCAGTACTTC
d_call: TRBD2; clone_size: NA; j_call: TRBJ2-3; v_call: TRBV3-1; cdr3_aa: CAISPLADTDTQYF; cdr3_nt: TGTGCCATCAGCCCACTAGCGGACACAGATACGCAGTATTTT
d_call: TRBD1; clone_size: NA; j_call: TRBJ2-7; v_call: TRBV5-1; cdr3_aa: CASSLVGTGTPYEQYF; cdr3_nt: TGCGCCAGCAGCTTGGTTGGGACAGGGACGCCCTACGAGCAGTACTTC